This record covers a single T cell receptor (beta chain). This sample is drawn from a study of Ad26.COV2.S vaccination and SARS-CoV-2 variants. The CDR3 contains 15 residues. V shed 2 bases, J shed 4 bases, and the junction held 4 bases outside the gene matches. Germline V gene data show CDR1 as SGHDT and CDR2 as YYEEEE. Indicated treatment: roughly 20 received Ad26.COV2.S at low or high dose, single or two shots; about five received placebo; per-sample allocation not given. The study sampled participants on day 63 after the first vaccine or placebo injection. The repertoire was sequenced with immunoSEQ multiplex PCR; TCRdb's copy has only in-frame clones and lacks some. Of approximately 500,000 clones listed, roughly 89% are singletons.

The chain couples TRBV5-6 to TRBJ2-3; 10 bases map to TRBD2. This TCR derives from a person between 18 and 60 years old who received the Ad26.COV2.S COVID-19 vaccine or a placebo. The specimen was peripheral blood, collected in a trial of Ad26.COV2.S vaccine versus placebo. The CDR3 DNA reads TGTGCCAGCAGCTTCGGCCTAGCGGGAGCAGATACGCAGTATTTT. Translation: CASSFGLAGADTQYF.